Listed below are T cell receptor beta chains from one sample, sequenced in a study of a mutant IDH1 vaccine in newly diagnosed glioma. Sequencing was performed with immunoSEQ multiplex PCR; in TCRdb, only in-frame clones are kept and a portion is missing. The table lists tens of thousands of clones, 65% to 85% of them singletons. These receptors lack a known antigen. The specimen comprised PBMCs, sampled from a glioma patient whose treatment included an IDH1 peptide vaccine. These receptor sequences come from a woman in her fifties or sixties with glioma. Both conserved end residues are trimmed from each CDR3.

TRBJ1-6 TRBV5-8 ASSLGVQGGFGSPLH
TRBJ2-1 TRBV7-9 ASSLGTSGTYNEQF
TRBJ1-1 TRBV15 ATSRDRGIRTEAF
TRBJ1-1 TRBV5-1 ASSFPGVSTEAF
TRBJ2-7 TRBV5-8 ASSPSLHSSSYEQY
TRBJ1-5 TRBV30 AWSVLQGRPNQPQH
TRBJ2-2 TRBV7-6 ASSLLGGELF
TRBJ2-7 TRBV11-1 ASSWDRAYEQY
TRBJ2-2 TRBV11-2 ASSPRDRVVAGELF
TRBJ2-3 TRBV6-5 ASSDTLDTQY
TRBJ1-2 TRBV5-1 ASSYGTPGNYGYT
TRBJ1-1 TRBV27 ASSLYRGPNSGTEAF
TRBJ2-7 TRBV11-2 ASSPQGGPYEQY
TRBJ2-2 TRBV9 ASSPPRGQGRAGELF
TRBJ2-4 TRBV6-5 ASSDGGWNIQY
TRBJ1-1 TRBV30 AWTLRTVEAF
TRBJ1-2 TRBV15 ATSRGEIYGYT
TRBJ1-5 TRBV12-5 ASRQANQPQH
TRBJ1-4 TRBV9 ASSQALQPNEKLF
TRBJ1-2 TRBV29-1 SVDDGYT
TRBJ1-3 TRBV7-9 ASSTNTGNTIY
TRBJ1-5 TRBV10-1 ASGPLRDQPQH
TRBJ1-6 TRBV30 AWSVPGSINNSPLH
TRBJ2-7 TRBV7-2 ASSLVGSGSYEQY
TRBJ1-2 TRBV5-4 ASSSGGGWGYT
TRBJ2-6 TRBV5-4 ASSLGLTGANVLT
TRBJ1-4 TRBV7-2 ASSSLVEKLF